This T cell receptor (beta chain) comes out of a study of blood T cell repertoires in COVID-19 (dated by TCRdb to about 2020). In the study overall: Samples covering the acute and convalescent phases of COVID-19 were provided by collaborators in the United States, Italy and Spain. The sample metadata nearly always contained a de-identified subject ID, COVID-19 status, age in years and sex. The prospective study material was composed of cDNA or gDNA derived from T cells, B-cell-depleted T cells, or PBMCs. The repertoires were made available in a free public database intended to serve as a resource for research on the immune response to SARS-CoV-2. Samples came from the ongoing ImmuneRACE study (first 160 participants) plus 1,254 subjects from 6 global collaborators. HLA class I and class II types, where available, came from metadata supplied by the sample provider rather than from assay-based typing. The dataset comprised deeply sampled blood TCRbeta repertoires from subjects exposed to, actively infected with, or recovered from COVID-19.

The immunoSEQ Assay, a bias-controlled multiplex PCR, was used to amplify TCRbeta CDR3 regions from genomic DNA. On the authors' methods: Nucleated cell counts per sample were estimated from amplification of reference gene primers within the assay. Sequence reads were collapsed and filtered to measure the absolute abundance of every unique TCRbeta CDR3 rearrangement. For each sample, productive Simpson clonality was calculated as the square root of Simpson's diversity index over productive rearrangements. TCRdb re-hosts the immuneACCESS table, in-frame sequences only. Its copies lack some clones; in the studies checked, an unresolved V gene accounts for under half of them, and the cause for the rest is not known. D and trimming were read from the DNA, whereas the V and J calls and clone size are those reported in that table. The sample table holds about 60,000 clones, of which more than 85% were seen once. The ten largest make up approximately 2.3% of the sample.

Whole blood was collected in K2EDTA tubes by collaborating institutions according to the institutions' own protocols. For TCRbeta analysis, collaborators shipped samples in one of three forms: frozen whole blood, isolated PBMCs, or DNA extracted from either of those sample types. V is pruned by 2 bases and J by 2 bases, leaving 8 bases of the junction without a gene match. The CDR3 spans 19 residues, from the cysteine through the phenylalanine. Solely the CDR3 DNA is kept, with 57 bases framed from the first base. The CDR1 and CDR2 encoded by the germline V gene are SGHRS and YFSETQ. Overall study outcomes, separate from this receptor: How much clinical and demographic metadata was included differed by source and by participant, and the metadata was provided uncurated.

Note on this clone: No cognate antigen has been identified for it. No base quality values were provided; no much bigger clone lies one nucleotide off.

Sequenced material: peripheral blood. The V and J segments used are TRBV5-1 and TRBJ2-1; 15 bases in the middle match TRBD2. The source is a man aged 55 to 70 with acute or convalescent COVID-19. CDR3 region: CASSLGLAGGPFTYNEQFF. The sequence in DNA is TGCGCCAGCAGCTTAGGACTAGCGGGAGGGCCGTTCACCTACAATGAGCAGTTCTTC.